This T cell receptor beta chain was captured in a study of PD-L1 blockade in urothelial cancer (TCRdb year 2017). For context, the study as a whole: Every patient began therapy in about 2014 and was given atezolizumab 1,200 mg intravenously every 3 weeks. Pretreatment blood TCR-seq was available for nearly 30 patients, at least one posttreatment blood collection was obtained for around 25 patients, and tumor TCR-seq was available for around 25 patients. Blood samples were analyzed at 3 weeks after treatment start (second dose) and at 6 weeks after treatment start. Durable clinical benefit was achieved by nine patients but not by the remaining 20. Patients had an ECOG performance status of 0 or 1 and had received between 0 and 3 prior chemotherapy regimens. Somatic, immune and clinical correlates of response to PD-L1 blockade with atezolizumab in urothelial cancer were the focus of an exploratory multi-omic analysis. Durable clinical benefit was defined as a progression-free survival longer than 6 months, and TCR features were additionally tested against progression-free survival and overall survival. About 90% of the 29 patients were males with bladder-origin urothelial cancer, and 18 of 29 reported a prior smoking history. Pretreatment tumor samples, along with matched peripheral blood serially collected before and after atezolizumab treatment, were subjected to TCR sequencing. Blood samples yielded a median of around 150,000 T cells and more than 80,000 unique TCRs, with median clonality approximately 0.08. Whole exome sequencing and RNA sequencing of pretreatment tumors were performed alongside TCR sequencing in the same patients.

Each PCR received spiked-in synthetic TCR analog templates so that absolute template abundance could be estimated from read counts. The immunoSEQ assay used bias-controlled V and J gene primers to amplify TCRbeta CDR3 regions from genomic DNA. Sequencing of rearranged TCRbeta segments was performed at approximately 20X coverage. As for the original processing: Sequencing errors were corrected by clustering, and CDR3s were annotated against IMGT so that V, D and J genes could be assigned. Downstream analyses used only productive TCRbeta rearrangements and left out out-of-frame or stop-codon sequences. Clonality was calculated as one minus the Shannon entropy normalized by the log of the number of unique productive sequences. Fisher's exact test with Benjamini-Hochberg correction, using a cutoff of adjusted p below 0.01, was how clones that differed between time points or between blood and tumor were identified. Not all clones reach the TCRdb copy of this immuneACCESS table, which keeps in-frame sequences only. Checked studies attribute under half of the gap to unresolved V genes and leave the rest unexplained. V and J calls and clone size are those listed in that table; D and trimming were worked out from the DNA. Here the sample has tens of thousands of clones; 82% occur a single time. Over 7.5% of the sample belongs to the ten largest clones.

General study outcomes and caveats: Because the sample size was small (n of about 30) and many exploratory analyses were performed, the results are intended to be hypothesis-generating. Patients with durable benefit showed greater expansion of tumor-associated TCR clones in peripheral blood 3 weeks after starting treatment (n = 22, p = 0.022). A pretreatment peripheral blood TCR clonality below the median was linked to improved progression-free and overall survival.

The cohort included 29 patients with locally advanced or metastatic urothelial carcinoma who were treated at Memorial Sloan Kettering on a trial protocol. Peripheral blood mononuclear cells were collected pretreatment and during treatment, with between 1 and 8 total time points per patient. The Qiagen DNeasy Blood extraction kit was used to purify genomic DNA from total PBMCs and tumor samples. PBMCs were collected pretreatment and during treatment, and were isolated and stored as previously described. From cysteine to phenylalanine, the CDR3 is 14 amino acids long. Kept here is only the CDR3 DNA, which spans 42 bases and is read in frame from base 1. CDR1 and CDR2, per the germline V gene (reference sequence), are MNHNY and SVGAGI. V lost 5 bases and J lost 9 bases; the stretch between them is 17 bases long. In the case of this clone: Its antigen remains unidentified. Base qualities were left out, and no much larger clone turns up one base away.

The V and J segments used are TRBV6-6 and TRBJ1-5; the D segment could be TRBD1, given 5 matching bases. This sequence was found in a man aged 65-85 years with urothelial cancer. The sequences come from PBMCs, collected around atezolizumab (anti-PD-L1) treatment. CDR3 sequence: CASSTGRDGRPQHF. The nucleotide sequence is TGTGCCAGCAGTACGGGGAGGGACGGCCGGCCCCAGCATTTT.